This T cell receptor beta chain appears in the sequencing data of a study of blood T cell repertoires in COVID-19. Per the original data handling: Scientists estimated how many nucleated cells there were by amplifying reference gene primers. Sequencing was performed with immunoSEQ multiplex PCR; in TCRdb, only in-frame clones are kept and a portion is missing. V and J calls and clone size follow that table, whereas D and trimming were derived from the DNA. The sample contains around 120,000 clones, approximately 79% of which appear only once. CDR1 and CDR2 (germline): MNHEY, SVGEGT. This CDR3 spans 15 amino acids. V gave up 1 base and J gave up 5 bases, with 13 bases separating them.

Material: peripheral blood. The rearrangement uses TRBV6-2 or TRBV6-3 and TRBJ2-3; tentatively, D is TRBD2 (6 bases). The origin of this receptor is a man in his sixties or seventies with active or convalescent COVID-19. The CDR3 sequence is CASSYLGTLEDTQYF. CDR3 sequence (DNA): TGTGCCAGCAGTTACTTAGGGACTCTGGAAGATACGCAGTATTTT.